This TCR beta chain was recorded in a study of T-cell reconstitution after alpha-beta-depleted transplantation in children. Study-wide results and caveats: Reports say that about two months after transplant, the alpha-beta T cells came out of several hundred graft clones that had expanded. Surviving thymic progenitors and recipient T cells were the source of high TCRbeta diversity at day 60 in some patients. Once a year had passed after transplant, T-cell counts and diversity came mostly from newly produced T cells.

The CDR3 contains 15 residues. The germline CDR1 and CDR2 sequences are MNHEY and SVGAGI. Trimming cost V 2 bases and J 0 bases, with 10 bases left between them. This clonotype was counted ten times or more. Its cognate antigen is unknown. Unique molecular identifiers tagged the TCRbeta library. TCRdb redid the calling of the PCR reads with MiXCR, one entry per CDR3 protein. The data show more than 200,000 distinct CDR3 sequences, with around 7.7% seen just once and under 40% held by the top ten. The sequences come from PBMCs, mostly from graft donor cells, collected 360 days after TCRalphabeta/CD19-depleted stem cell transplant. The source is a male patient aged 2-15 years who had a stem cell transplant for acute myeloid leukemia, so the T cells may come from the graft donor. V and J are TRBV6-5 and TRBJ1-2; possible D gene TRBD1, 5 bases. The CDR3 nucleotides read TGTGCCAGCAGTTACGTAGGGGTTCCTAACTATGGCTACACCTTC. Translated: CASSYVGVPNYGYTF.